This TCR beta chain is from a study of blood T cells in healthy people across ages. Study-wide results and limits: Long-lived donors exceeded aged donors in naive CD4+ cells and diversity.

Peripheral blood was drawn, approximately 9.4 milliliters per donor. Germline V gene data show CDR1 as DFQATT and CDR2 as SNEGSKA (reference sequence). V was pared by 0 bases and J by 3 bases, with 12 bases between. The CDR3 runs 16 residues. With a J-beta primer mix and a sample-barcoded 5' primer, a second PCR ran 7 to 11 cycles. Every molecule of cDNA carried a tag from a template-switch adaptor with 12 random nucleotides. Every sample gave at least 2.5 million paired-end reads containing CDR3. Using its own MiXCR run on the 5' RACE reads, TCRdb lists one record per CDR3 protein. The sample has 1.8 million or so distinct CDR3 sequences, around 40% seen once. About this clonotype: Its target is unknown.

The sample consisted of blood. This TCR was recovered from a human donor in good health. The chain uses TRBV20-1 and TRBJ1-6; TRBD1 is a possible D gene (5 bases). The CDR3 DNA is TGCAGTGCTAGAGATGGCCGGGGCTACTATAATTCACCCCTCCACTTT. As protein: CSARDGRGYYNSPLHF.